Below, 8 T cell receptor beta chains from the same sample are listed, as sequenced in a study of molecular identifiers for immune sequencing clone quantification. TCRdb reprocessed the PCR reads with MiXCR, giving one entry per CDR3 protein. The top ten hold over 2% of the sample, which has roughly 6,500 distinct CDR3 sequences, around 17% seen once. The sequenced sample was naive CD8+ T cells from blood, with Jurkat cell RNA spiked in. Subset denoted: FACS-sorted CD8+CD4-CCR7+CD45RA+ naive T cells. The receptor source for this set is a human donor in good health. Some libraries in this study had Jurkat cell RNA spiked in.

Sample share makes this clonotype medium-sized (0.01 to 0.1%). CDR3 nucleotide sequence: TGCAGCGTCGAAAGTGGTCTAGCGGCAGATACGCAGTATTTT. The encoded protein is CSVESGLAADTQYF. The gene calls are TRBV29-1 and TRBJ2-3; 7 bases align to TRBD2. Germline trimming cut 6 bases from V and 4 bases from J; bases unmatched to any gene: 10. From germline, CDR1 is SQVTM and CDR2 ANQGSEA. This CDR3 region has 14 residues.

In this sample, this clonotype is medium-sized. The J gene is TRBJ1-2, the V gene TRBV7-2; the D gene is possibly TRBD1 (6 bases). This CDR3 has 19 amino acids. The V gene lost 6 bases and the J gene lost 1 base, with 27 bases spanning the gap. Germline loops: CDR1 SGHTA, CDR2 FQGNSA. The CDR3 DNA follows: TGTGCCAGCAGTGATTTAGTCGGGGTGGACAGTGCCAGTAACTATGGCTACACCTTC. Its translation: CASSDLVGVDSASNYGYTF.

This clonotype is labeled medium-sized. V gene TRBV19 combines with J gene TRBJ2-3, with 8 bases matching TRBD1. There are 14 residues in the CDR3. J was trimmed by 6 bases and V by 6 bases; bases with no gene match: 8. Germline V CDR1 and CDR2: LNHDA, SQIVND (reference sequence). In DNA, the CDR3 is TGTGCCAGTAGACCTTGGACAGGGTCGGATACGCAGTATTTT. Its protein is CASRPWTGSDTQYF.

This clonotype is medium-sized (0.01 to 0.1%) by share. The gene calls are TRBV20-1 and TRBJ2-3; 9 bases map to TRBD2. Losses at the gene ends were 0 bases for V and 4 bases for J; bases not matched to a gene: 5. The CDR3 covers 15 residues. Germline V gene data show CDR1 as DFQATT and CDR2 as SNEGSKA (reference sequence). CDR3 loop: CSARDVREGADTQYF. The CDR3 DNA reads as TGCAGTGCTAGAGATGTGCGGGAGGGCGCAGATACGCAGTATTTT.

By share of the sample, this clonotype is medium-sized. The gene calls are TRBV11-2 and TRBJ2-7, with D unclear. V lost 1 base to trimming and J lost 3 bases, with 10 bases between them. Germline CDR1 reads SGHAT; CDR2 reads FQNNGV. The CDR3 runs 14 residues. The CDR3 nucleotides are TGTGCCAGCAGCTTAGTAAGCGCAGTCTACGAGCAGTACTTC. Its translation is CASSLVSAVYEQYF.

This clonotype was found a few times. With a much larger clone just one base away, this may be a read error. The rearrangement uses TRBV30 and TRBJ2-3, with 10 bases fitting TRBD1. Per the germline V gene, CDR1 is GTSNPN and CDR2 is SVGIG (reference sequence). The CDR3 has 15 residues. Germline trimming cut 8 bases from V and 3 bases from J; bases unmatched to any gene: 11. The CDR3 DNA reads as TGTGCCCGCTCCCCGGGACAGGGGTGGACAGATACGCAGTATTTT. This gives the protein CARSPGQGWTDTQYF.

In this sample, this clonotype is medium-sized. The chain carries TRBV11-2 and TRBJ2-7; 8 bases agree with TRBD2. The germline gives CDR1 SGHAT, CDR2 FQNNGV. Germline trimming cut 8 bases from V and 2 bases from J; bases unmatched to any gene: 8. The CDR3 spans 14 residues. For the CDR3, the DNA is TGTGCCAGCGCGGGGGGCCAATACCCCTACGAGCAGTACTTC. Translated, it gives CASAGGQYPYEQYF.

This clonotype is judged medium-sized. DNA for the CDR3: TGTGCCAGCAGCGTGGGGCCAGGGGGTGAGCAGTTCTTC. This codes for CASSVGPGGEQFF. The chain is built from TRBV5-6 and TRBJ2-1; 7 bases map to TRBD1. CDR3 length equals 13 residues. Trimming at V came to 4 bases and at J to 9 bases, leaving 7 bases not matched to a gene. Germline CDR1 and CDR2: SGHDT and YYEEEE.